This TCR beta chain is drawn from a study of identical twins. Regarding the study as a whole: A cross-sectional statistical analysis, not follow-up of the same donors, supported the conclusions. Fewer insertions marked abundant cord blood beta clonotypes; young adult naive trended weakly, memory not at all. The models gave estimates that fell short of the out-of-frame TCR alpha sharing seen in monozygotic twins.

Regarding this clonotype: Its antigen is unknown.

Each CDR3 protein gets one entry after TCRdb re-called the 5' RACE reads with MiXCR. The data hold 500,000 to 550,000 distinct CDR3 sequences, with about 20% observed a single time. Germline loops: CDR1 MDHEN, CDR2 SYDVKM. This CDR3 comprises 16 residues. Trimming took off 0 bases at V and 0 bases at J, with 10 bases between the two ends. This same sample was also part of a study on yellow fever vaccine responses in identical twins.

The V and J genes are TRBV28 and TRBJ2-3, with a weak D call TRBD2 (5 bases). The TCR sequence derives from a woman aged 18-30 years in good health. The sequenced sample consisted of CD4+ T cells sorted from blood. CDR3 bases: TGTGCCAGCAGTTTATGGGGCGGACTCAGCACAGATACGCAGTATTTT. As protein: CASSLWGGLSTDTQYF.